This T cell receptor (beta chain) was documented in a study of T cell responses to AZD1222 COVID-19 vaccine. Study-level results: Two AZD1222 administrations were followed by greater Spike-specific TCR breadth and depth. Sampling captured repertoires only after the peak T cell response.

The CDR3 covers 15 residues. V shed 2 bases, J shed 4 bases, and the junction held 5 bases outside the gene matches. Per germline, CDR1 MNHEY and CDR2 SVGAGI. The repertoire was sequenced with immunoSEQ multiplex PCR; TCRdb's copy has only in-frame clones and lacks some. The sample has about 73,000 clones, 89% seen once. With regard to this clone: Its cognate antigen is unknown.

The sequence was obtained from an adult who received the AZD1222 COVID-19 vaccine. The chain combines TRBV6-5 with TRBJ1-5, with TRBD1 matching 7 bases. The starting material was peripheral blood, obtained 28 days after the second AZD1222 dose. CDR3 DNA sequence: TGTGCCAGCAGTTACAAGGGGGCGCCGAATCAGCCCCAGCATTTT. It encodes CASSYKGAPNQPQHF.